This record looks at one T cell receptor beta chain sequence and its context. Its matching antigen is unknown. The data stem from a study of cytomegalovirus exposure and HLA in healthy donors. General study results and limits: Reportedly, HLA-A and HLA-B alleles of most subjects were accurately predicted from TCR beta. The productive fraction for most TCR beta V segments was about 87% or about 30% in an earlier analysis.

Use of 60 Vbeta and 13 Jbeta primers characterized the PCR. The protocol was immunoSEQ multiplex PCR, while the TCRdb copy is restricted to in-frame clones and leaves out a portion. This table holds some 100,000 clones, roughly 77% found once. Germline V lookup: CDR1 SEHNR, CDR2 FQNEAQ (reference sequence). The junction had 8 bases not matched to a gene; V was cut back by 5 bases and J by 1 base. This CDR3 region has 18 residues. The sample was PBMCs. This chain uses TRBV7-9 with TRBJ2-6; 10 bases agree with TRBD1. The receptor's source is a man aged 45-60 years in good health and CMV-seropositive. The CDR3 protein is CASSQDRGIRSGANVLTF. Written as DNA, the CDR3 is TGTGCCAGCAGCCAGGACAGGGGGATTCGATCTGGGGCCAACGTCCTGACTTTC.